This TCR beta chain was recorded in a study of shared clonotypes between healthy human individuals (dated by TCRdb to about 2020). Regarding the research as a whole: The cohort comprised a couple of women and a few men aged 18 to 49 years. Each donor's leukapheresis produced roughly between roughly 0.85 and 9.5 billion PBMCs. To increase sequencing depth and limit assay-specific biases, different laboratories used diverse techniques to prepare libraries and sequence TCR repertoires. To estimate repertoire size and how much clonotype sharing occurs between individuals, the study deeply sequenced the blood TCR repertoires of about 5 healthy adults. For each donor, CD4 naive and CD4 memory were each given three plates, CD8 naive was given two plates, and CD8 memory was given one plate. Overall results and qualifications from the work: When several donors were compared, the shared fraction of clonotypes was about 5% for naive CD4, roughly 3.3% for naive CD8, about 2.5% for memory CD4, and about 0.36% for memory CD8. Clonotypes shared by all four sorted-subset donors showed higher generation probabilities than non-shared clonotypes. Sampling was limited to blood, and TCR repertoires in tissue likely differ from TCR repertoires in blood. Incomplete sequencing was indicated by rarefaction of sorted-subset datasets, despite the large sequencing depth. Based on pairwise subsampling, the degree of clonotype sharing among donors was expected to be affected by sequencing depth. The small number of donors limited the genetic and exposure-history diversity represented. Naive subsets generally had larger estimated clonotype richness than memory subsets did.

The cysteine opens and the phenylalanine closes a CDR3 of 15 amino acids. Only the CDR3 DNA is retained, 45 bases long and in frame from the first base. The germline V gene sets CDR1 to SGHDT and CDR2 to YYEEEE. Trimming accounts for 3 bases at V and 0 bases at J, while the number of junction bases matched to no gene is 1. The donors were healthy, HIV-negative adults with no recently reported acute infections or vaccinations. Every donor was a Caucasian adult residing in Nashville, Tennessee, USA. CD4+ T cells were enriched through magnetic negative selection, after which naive cells were positively selected on CD45RA and the remaining negative fraction served as the memory subset. Blood was collected by leukapheresis, and PBMCs were isolated by Ficoll-Histopaque density gradient centrifugation and then cryopreserved in liquid nitrogen vapor phase. Purity and quantity of every magnetically sorted T cell population were checked by analytical flow cytometry. Genomic DNA was isolated from every sorted fraction and measured by UV absorbance on a Nanodrop 2000c.

Note on this clone: Its antigen is still unknown. No per-base quality is available; no much larger clone lies one base away.

Using the deep immunoSEQ assay, TCR CDR3 regions were amplified from genomic DNA by multiplex PCR. For each cell subset, the extracted genomic DNA was distributed evenly across all wells of several immunoSEQ 96-well plates, and each plate served as one replicate. Each replicate PCR for sorted subsets received approximately 200 ng genomic DNA, equal to roughly 33,000 T cell genomes. The purified libraries were quantified using a Qubit 3.0 fluorometer, sized with a Bioanalyzer 2100, and then quantified again using the KAPA Library Quantification kit. A separate single-read 150-cycle Illumina NextSeq 550 flow cell was used to sequence each immunoSEQ 96-well plate. Under the source paper's analysis protocol: Because the immunoSEQ output held only junctional sequences and lacked quality scores, the filtering could not match the filtering applied to full-length reads. To assign V/J genes and CDR3, sequences were annotated using PyIR, a Python wrapper for IgBLAST v1.9, with IMGT germline references. Any read was removed if the V/J assignment was weak (E-value above 1e-6), the CDR3 was missing, or the read contained stop codons, out-of-frame junctions, or ambiguous translated residues. A V3J clonotype was defined by an identical inferred V gene, J gene, and CDR3 amino acid sequence. The percentage overlap between two repertoires was calculated by dividing the number of shared unique clonotypes by the size of the smaller repertoire. RTK rarefaction, the Chao1 estimator, and Recon v2.1 estimates of unobserved clonotypes were used to assess repertoire richness. OLGA was used to compute generation probabilities for all TCRbeta clonotypes that the gDNA method yielded from a handful of donors. TCRdb holds this immuneACCESS table with in-frame rearrangements only. Some clones are missing; in checked studies, unresolved V genes explain under half, and the rest has no known cause. From that table come the V and J calls and clone size; the DNA was used to work out D and trimming. This sample holds 2 million to 2.5 million clones; almost 96% were observed only once. The top ten clones comprise roughly 0.13% of the sample.

Source material: naive CD4+ T cells sorted from blood. What the cell subset or site label conveys for this sample: CD45RA+ positively selected. The chain links TRBV5-6 with TRBJ2-5, and 11 junctional nucleotides match TRBD2. The TCR was taken from a man aged 18-30 years in good health. CDR3 protein: CASSSSGGHQETQYF. The DNA sequence reads TGTGCCAGCAGCTCTAGCGGGGGGCACCAAGAGACCCAGTACTTC.